Presented here are 31 T cell receptor beta chains from one specimen sequenced in a study of T cells in Graves' hyperthyroidism and ophthalmopathy. Amplified TCR beta CDR3 regions came from RNA transcripts. The primer set for the first-round RT-PCR of the TCR CDR3 was HTBI. One entry per CDR3 protein, called by TCRdb with MiXCR from the multiplex PCR reads. In the table there are 250,000 to 400,000 distinct CDR3 sequences, about an eighth of which are singletons. The sequencing sample was made of blood. The receptors stem from a woman between 40 and 50 years old with Graves' ophthalmopathy.

There are a few counts of this clonotype. The gene calls are TRBV25-1 and TRBJ1-5; D is perhaps TRBD1 (6 bases). The CDR3 runs 17 residues. Germline CDR1 reads MGHDK; CDR2 reads SYGVNS. Trimming stripped 2 bases from V and 3 bases from J, with 17 bases between. The chain's CDR3 is CASSEGGRGGDNQPQHF. In DNA, the CDR3 is TGTGCCAGCAGTGAAGGTGGCAGGGGAGGGGACAATCAGCCCCAGCATTTT.

This clonotype was seen at least ten times. The J gene is TRBJ2-1, the V gene TRBV15, with 7 bases that match TRBD2. Germline V lookup: CDR1 LNHNV, CDR2 YYDKDF (reference sequence). This CDR3 spans 14 amino acids. Losses at the gene ends were 7 bases for V and 0 bases for J; bases not matched to a gene: 3. In DNA form, the CDR3 reads TGTGCCACCAACAGCGGGACCTCCTACAATGAGCAGTTCTTC. Translating it yields CATNSGTSYNEQFF.

This clonotype was seen many times. V is TRBV20-1 and J is TRBJ2-3; TRBD1 agrees at 8 bases. Per the germline V gene, CDR1 is DFQATT and CDR2 is SNEGSKA (reference sequence). V shed 4 bases, J shed 6 bases, and the junction held 12 bases outside the gene matches. CDR3 length equals 15 residues. DNA for the CDR3: TGCAGTGCTATTCCCAGGGGGCGTAGGTGGGATACGCAGTATTTT. Translated: CSAIPRGRRWDTQYF.

This clonotype occurred many times. The chain recombines TRBV20-1 with TRBJ2-3; 11 bases agree with TRBD2. In germline, CDR1 is DFQATT, CDR2 SNEGSKA (reference sequence). Trimming took 2 bases from V and 2 from J; bases not matched to a gene: 6. The CDR3 loop spans 16 amino acids. The CDR3 reads CSARKGTSGLTDTQYF. Written as DNA, the CDR3 is TGCAGTGCTAGAAAAGGGACTAGCGGCCTCACAGATACGCAGTATTTT.

The chain links TRBV14 to TRBJ2-1, with 9 bases identical to TRBD2. The CDR3 spans 19 residues. With 0 bases clipped from V and 1 base from J, the junction kept 10 bases outside the gene matches. Germline assignment: CDR1 SGHDN and CDR2 FVKESK. The CDR3 DNA reads TGTGCCAGCAGCCAAGAAGATAGCGGGAGTTCAAGATCCTACAATGAGCAGTTCTTC. Amino acid sequence: CASSQEDSGSSRSYNEQFF.

Many counts were recorded for this clonotype. The chain couples TRBV5-1 to TRBJ2-1; 12 nucleotides align to TRBD2. The ends lost 0 bases at V and 7 bases at J; junction bases unmatched: 5. Per germline, CDR1 SGHRS and CDR2 YFSETQ. The CDR3 consists of 16 residues. The CDR3 is CASSLGSSGGGNEQFF. The CDR3 nucleotides are TGCGCCAGCAGCTTGGGTTCTAGCGGGGGGGGAAATGAGCAGTTCTTC.

The chain uses TRBV28 and TRBJ2-5, with 10 nucleotides matching TRBD2. The V segment lost 6 bases and the J segment 2 bases; nucleotides outside the gene matches: 9. CDR1 is MDHEN and CDR2 is SYDVKM in the germline V gene. This CDR3 region has 16 residues. The CDR3, as DNA: TGTGCCAGCAGGACTCCGACTAGCGGGCCTCAAGAGACCCAGTACTTC. Translation: CASRTPTSGPQETQYF.

In DNA form, the CDR3 reads TGTGCCAGCAGAGGGACAGCCTCTGGGGCCAACGTCCTGACTTTC. Its protein is CASRGTASGANVLTF. The chain has TRBV2 and TRBJ2-6; 7 positions agree with TRBD1. Germline V lookup: CDR1 SNHLY, CDR2 FYNNEI. The CDR3 is 15 residues long. V trimming: 6 bases; J trimming: 0 bases; junction bases outside the gene matches: 2.

This clonotype appeared many times. This chain links TRBV20-1 with TRBJ1-5; D is unresolved. Deletions cut 6 bases from V and 1 base from J, with 13 bases between. In germline, CDR1 is DFQATT, CDR2 SNEGSKA (reference sequence). This CDR3 has 14 residues. CDR3 coding DNA: TGCAGTGCCGCGACGGATCTGAGCAATCAGCCCCAGCATTTT. It specifies CSAATDLSNQPQHF.

CDR3 DNA: TGTGCCAGCAGCCCGAGAGGACAGGGAGATTCCAAAAACATTCAGTACTTC. Protein: CASSPRGQGDSKNIQYF. The V and J genes are TRBV5-5 and TRBJ2-4, with TRBD1 identical over 8 bases. Per germline, CDR1 SGHKS and CDR2 YYEKEE (reference sequence). V lost 4 bases and J lost 2; bases outside the gene matches: 11. There are 17 residues in the CDR3.

This clonotype has ten or more counts. The rearrangement uses TRBV20-1 and TRBJ1-5; possibly TRBD1 for D (5 bases). The CDR3 is 14 amino acids. Between the trimmed V and J ends, which lost 3 bases and 5 bases, there was a span of 14 bases. Germline V gives CDR1 DFQATT, CDR2 SNEGSKA (reference sequence). The CDR3 reads CSASQGRDDQPQHF. For the CDR3, the DNA is TGCAGTGCTAGTCAGGGACGCGACGATCAGCCCCAGCATTTT.

This clonotype was counted at least ten times. This chain links TRBV20-1 with TRBJ2-1, with 11 nucleotides matching TRBD2. CDR3 length: 14 residues. Germline loops: CDR1 DFQATT, CDR2 SNEGSKA (reference sequence). Trimming at V came to 4 bases and at J to 7 bases, leaving 6 bases not matched to a gene. CDR3 sequence reads: CSAIGTSGGNEQFF. As DNA, the CDR3 is TGCAGTGCTATCGGGACTAGCGGAGGGAATGAGCAGTTCTTC.

This clonotype appeared once. The V and J genes are TRBV28 and TRBJ1-6; D remains ambiguous. Germline lookup yields CDR1 MDHEN and CDR2 SYDVKM. The CDR3 totals 12 residues. The V gene lost 6 bases and the J gene lost 13 bases, with 13 bases spanning the gap. The CDR3 spells CASSHREGPLHF. CDR3 nucleotides: TGTGCCAGCAGCCATCGGGAAGGTCCCCTCCACTTT.

There are a few counts of this clonotype. The V and J genes are TRBV27 and TRBJ1-3; TRBD1 aligns across 7 bases. V shed 6 bases and J 0 bases; nucleotides not matched to a gene: 5. CDR1 and CDR2 from the germline V gene are MNHEY and SMNVEV (reference sequence). The CDR3 has 15 amino acids. The chain's CDR3 is CASSYNRGSGNTIYF. The DNA of the CDR3 is TGTGCCAGCAGCTATAACAGGGGCTCTGGAAACACCATATATTTT.

This clonotype showed up just a few times. The chain has TRBV29-1 and TRBJ2-6; D is ambiguous. Deletions cut 7 bases from V and 4 bases from J, with 11 bases between. The germline V gene encodes CDR1 SQVTM and CDR2 ANQGSEA. The CDR3 sequence is 13 residues long. The CDR3 loop is CSASENGANVLTF. CDR3 DNA: TGCAGCGCCAGCGAGAACGGGGCCAACGTCCTGACTTTC.

Many counts were recorded for this clonotype. The chain has TRBV12-3 or TRBV12-4 and TRBJ1-1; a weak D match, TRBD1 (6 bases). The ends were cut back, 2 bases at V and 4 bases at J, with 11 bases in the middle. The length of the CDR3 is 14 residues. CDR3 in DNA: TGTGCCAGCAGTTTAACGGGGGCAGGCACTGAAGCTTTCTTT. It is translated as CASSLTGAGTEAFF.

This clonotype was observed many times. The CDR3 region is CASSADSSSGANVLTF. Here the CDR3 DNA reads TGTGCCAGCAGCGCGGACAGTAGCTCTGGGGCCAACGTCCTGACTTTC. The chain joins TRBV2 to TRBJ2-6, with a tentative D call TRBD1 (6 bases). The CDR3 is made up of 16 amino acids. Looked up from germline, CDR1 is SNHLY and CDR2 is FYNNEI. The germline V and J ends were trimmed by 6 bases and 0 bases, with 12 bases remaining between them.

The V gene is TRBV11-3, the J gene TRBJ2-5; D not certain. This CDR3 is built from 16 residues. Trimming stripped 0 bases from V and 0 bases from J, with 11 bases between. Germline V CDR1 and CDR2: SGHNT, YENEEA. As DNA, the CDR3 is TGTGCCAGCAGCTTAGATGGGCCTCAGTACCAAGAGACCCAGTACTTC. Translated, it gives CASSLDGPQYQETQYF.

This clonotype was detected a few times. The chain uses TRBV12-3 or TRBV12-4 and TRBJ1-1; TRBD1 matches 7 bases. With V trimmed by 5 bases and J by 6 bases, 12 bases remained unmatched. This CDR3 comprises 15 residues. CDR3: CASSQDREGGAEAFF. CDR3 bases: TGTGCCAGCAGTCAAGACAGGGAAGGAGGGGCTGAAGCTTTCTTT.

Regarding this clonotype: The conserved final phenylalanine or tryptophan is absent from the CDR3, which likely points to a read error. The J gene is TRBJ2-5, the V gene TRBV5-1; 9 nucleotides match TRBD1. CDR1 SGHRS and CDR2 YFSETQ come from the germline V gene. The CDR3 spans 15 residues. J gave up 4 bases and V 4 bases, and 8 bases lay outside the gene matches. The CDR3 coding sequence is TGCGCCAGCAGCCCGACGGGACAGGGCGGAGAGACCCAGTACCTC. As protein: CASSPTGQGGETQYL.

The rearrangement joins TRBV20-1 to TRBJ1-2; TRBD1 might be the D (5 bases). Germline V CDR1 and CDR2: DFQATT, SNEGSKA (reference sequence). Trimming removed 3 bases from V and 8 bases from J, with 13 bases in between. This CDR3 has 12 amino acids. CDR3 loop: CSASRQFWGYTF. CDR3 coding DNA: TGCAGTGCTAGCAGACAGTTTTGGGGCTACACCTTC.

This clonotype was seen at least ten times. This chain joins TRBV15 and TRBJ1-5; D is uncertain. The germline CDR1 and CDR2 sequences are LNHNV and YYDKDF (reference sequence). The CDR3 is 14 residues long. Trimming cost V 1 base and J 7 bases, with 11 bases left between them. This CDR3 is CATSRGEVEQPQHF. The CDR3 nucleotides read TGTGCCACCAGCAGAGGGGAGGTAGAACAGCCCCAGCATTTT.

This clonotype was seen more than once but under ten times. The rearrangement uses TRBV7-6 and TRBJ2-2; D is tentatively TRBD1 or TRBD2 (7 bases each). Germline values: CDR1 SGHVS, CDR2 FNYEAQ. V lost 2 bases to trimming and J lost 6 bases, with 13 bases between them. This CDR3 contains 15 residues. DNA for the CDR3: TGTGCCAGCAGCTTAAGGCCAGGGGGGGCCGGGGAGCTGTTTTTT. Its translation is CASSLRPGGAGELFF.

This clonotype occurred a few times. This may be a read error, as it is one base from a much larger clone. This chain uses TRBV6-9 with TRBJ1-1; D ambiguous. Germline V gene sequence: CDR1 MNHGY, CDR2 SVAAGI. The V gene lost 1 base and the J gene lost 0 bases, with 3 bases spanning the gap. The CDR3 runs 13 residues. The CDR3 here is CASSYWMNTEAFF. The CDR3, as DNA: TGTGCCAGCAGTTATTGGATGAACACTGAAGCTTTCTTT.

This clonotype appeared many times. The CDR3 nucleotides are TGTGCCAGCAGCTTGAAAAGGGCAGGGGGGGATACGCAGTATTTT. Amino acid sequence: CASSLKRAGGDTQYF. The V gene is TRBV7-8, the J gene TRBJ2-3, with D tentatively TRBD1 (7 bases). Trimming pared 3 bases from V and 6 bases from J, leaving 16 bases between. The CDR3 sequence is 15 residues long. Germline V lookup: CDR1 SGHVS, CDR2 FQNEAQ. The variable domain in full, with the rest retrieved from reference TRBV7-8 and TRBJ2-3, is GAGVSQSPRYKVAKRGQDVALRCDPISGHVSLFWYQQALGQGPEFLTYFQNEAQLDKSGLPSDRFFAERPEGSVSTLKIQRTQQEDSAVYLCASSLKRAGGDTQYFGPGTRLTVL.

This clonotype has at least ten counts. V and J are TRBV2 and TRBJ2-5; 10 positions agree with TRBD2. The J segment lost 5 bases and the V segment lost 0 bases, leaving 15 bases of the junction unmatched. The V gene's germline CDR1 is SNHLY and CDR2 FYNNEI. The CDR3 is 19 residues long. This CDR3 is CASSEALLGAGGPSETQYF. Written as DNA, the CDR3 is TGTGCCAGCAGTGAAGCGCTTCTTGGAGCGGGAGGGCCTAGTGAGACCCAGTACTTC.

Notes on this clonotype: A much larger clone differs by one base, so this may be a read error. The J gene is TRBJ1-5, the V gene TRBV2; D gene unclear. Germline V CDR1 and CDR2: SNHLY, FYNNEI. This CDR3 spans 11 amino acids. The CDR3 reads CASNGDQLQHF. CDR3 nucleotides: TGTGCCAGCAATGGTGATCAGCTCCAGCATTTT. The entire variable domain, with the rest obtained from reference TRBV2 and TRBJ1-5, is as follows: EPEVTQTPSHQVTQMGQEVILRCVPISNHLYFYWYRQILGQKVEFLVSFYNNEISEKSEIFDDQFSVERPDGSNFTLKIRSTKLEDSAMYFCASNGDQLQHFGDGTRLSIL.

The rearrangement uses TRBV7-9 and TRBJ2-1, with D possibly being TRBD1 or TRBD2 (5 bases each). Germline-derived CDR1 and CDR2 are SEHNR and FQNEAQ (reference sequence). The CDR3 has 15 amino acids. The germline V and J ends were trimmed by 6 bases and 6 bases, with 18 bases remaining between them. The DNA for the CDR3 is TGTGCCAGCAGATCCGGGACCCTGATCCTCAATGAGCAGTTCTTC. The encoded protein is CASRSGTLILNEQFF. The whole variable domain, remainder taken from reference TRBV7-9 and TRBJ2-1, is DTGVSQNPRHKITKRGQNVTFRCDPISEHNRLYWYRQTLGQGPEFLTYFQNEAQLEKSRLLSDRFSAERPKGSFSTLEIQRTEQGDSAMYLCASRSGTLILNEQFFGPGTRLTVL.

This clonotype was detected ten times or more. J is TRBJ1-1 and V is TRBV28; no clear D gene. The CDR3 is 11 residues long. The V gene lost 6 bases and the J gene lost 7 bases, with 9 bases spanning the gap. Germline loops: CDR1 MDHEN, CDR2 SYDVKM. The CDR3 reads CASSRVGEAFF. The CDR3 DNA follows: TGTGCCAGCAGCCGCGTGGGTGAAGCTTTCTTT. The full variable domain, with the rest looked up from reference TRBV28 and TRBJ1-1, is DVKVTQSSRYLVKRTGEKVFLECVQDMDHENMFWYRQDPGLGLRLIYFSYDVKMKEKGDIPEGYSVSREKKERFSLILESASTNQTSMYLCASSRVGEAFFGQGTRLTVV.

This clonotype was counted at least ten times. The rearrangement uses TRBV12-5 and TRBJ1-5; the match to TRBD1 covers 9 bases. This CDR3 comprises 16 residues. CDR1 and CDR2 from the germline V gene are LGHNT and FRNRAP. Germline trimming cut 3 bases from V and 5 bases from J; bases unmatched to any gene: 8. CDR3 in amino acids: CASGFYRDREDQPQHF. For the CDR3, the DNA is TGTGCTAGTGGTTTTTATCGGGACAGGGAGGATCAGCCCCAGCATTTT. The whole variable domain, remainder taken from reference TRBV12-5 and TRBJ1-5, is DARVTQTPRHKVTEMGQEVTMRCQPILGHNTVFWYRQTMMQGLELLAYFRNRAPLDDSGMPKDRFSAEMPDATLATLKIQPSEPRDSAVYFCASGFYRDREDQPQHFGDGTRLSIL.

This clonotype has just a few counts. A much bigger clone sits one base away, suggesting this may be a read error. The chain has TRBV7-9 and TRBJ2-7; 7 bases fit TRBD1. This CDR3 is built from 13 residues. Per germline, CDR1 SEHNR and CDR2 FQNEAQ (reference sequence). With V trimmed by 6 bases and J by 2 bases, 4 bases remained unmatched. CDR3 protein: CASRDRSPYEQYF. The DNA of the CDR3 is TGTGCCAGCAGGGACAGGAGTCCCTACGAGCAGTACTTC. The whole variable domain, filled in from reference TRBV7-9 and TRBJ2-7, reads DTGVSQNPRHKITKRGQNVTFRCDPISEHNRLYWYRQTLGQGPEFLTYFQNEAQLEKSRLLSDRFSAERPKGSFSTLEIQRTEQGDSAMYLCASRDRSPYEQYFGPGTRLTVT.